Shown below are 26 T cell receptor beta chains from a single sample sequenced in a study of blood T cell repertoires in COVID-19. Sequencing was performed with immunoSEQ multiplex PCR; in TCRdb, only in-frame clones are kept and a portion is missing. The sample yields approximately 90,000 clones, 60% to 80% seen once. The sequenced sample consisted of peripheral blood. The source of these receptors is a woman aged 80 or over with acute or convalescent COVID-19.

The CDR3: CASSQDRGGTGGRDTEAFF. CDR3 in DNA: TGCGCCAGCAGCCAAGATCGAGGGGGGACAGGGGGGCGAGACACTGAAGCTTTCTTT. V is TRBV4-1 and J is TRBJ1-1; TRBD1 agrees at 11 bases. The CDR3 sequence is 19 residues long. Per germline, CDR1 MGHRA and CDR2 YSYEKL. Trimming took 0 bases from V and 3 from J; bases not matched to a gene: 12.

The chain combines TRBV18 with TRBJ2-7; D is ambiguous. Per the germline V gene, CDR1 is KGHSH and CDR2 is LQKENI. V lost 1 base and J 5 bases, leaving 6 bases between the germline ends. The CDR3 runs to 12 residues. CDR3 region: CASSPLGHEQYF. The CDR3 nucleotides read TGTGCCAGCTCACCACTCGGTCACGAGCAGTACTTC.

Written as DNA, the CDR3 is TGTGCCAGCAGCCTCTATGGCTACACCTTC. As protein: CASSLYGYTF. The V gene is TRBV5-8, the J gene TRBJ1-2; D is ambiguous. With 4 bases removed from V and 4 bases from J, the gap between germline ends came to 2 bases. This CDR3 is built from 10 residues. CDR1 is SGHTS, CDR2 YDEGEE, per germline.

This clone occurred a few times. The genes are TRBV3-1 (or the pseudogene TRBV3-2) and TRBJ1-2; D is possibly TRBD1 (5 bases). With 6 bases removed from V and 4 bases from J, the gap between germline ends came to 15 bases. CDR1 LGHDT and CDR2 YNNKEL come from the germline V gene (reference sequence). This CDR3 has 14 amino acids. The chain's CDR3 is CASRDRAGGYGYTF. The CDR3 nucleotides read TGTGCCAGCAGAGACCGGGCGGGGGGCTATGGCTACACCTTC.

The chain employs TRBV5-4 and TRBJ2-1; 8 bases map to TRBD2. The V gene's germline CDR1 is SGHNT and CDR2 YYREEE (reference sequence). Trimming removed 4 bases from V and 4 bases from J; junction bases left unmatched: 10. The CDR3 extends over 16 amino acids. CDR3 protein: CASSPGGQTFYNEQFF. In DNA, the CDR3 is TGTGCCAGCAGCCCGGGGGGGCAGACCTTTTACAATGAGCAGTTCTTC. Full variable domain (remainder filled in from reference TRBV5-4 and TRBJ2-1): ETGVTQSPTHLIKTRGQQVTLRCSSQSGHNTVSWYQQALGQGPQFIFQYYREEENGRGNFPPRFSGLQFPNYSSELNVNALELDDSALYLCASSPGGQTFYNEQFFGPGTRLTVL.

This clone has a handful of counts. CDR3 sequence reads: CASSQTSGTYNEQFF. The CDR3, as DNA: TGTGCCAGCAGCCAGACTAGCGGGACCTACAATGAGCAGTTCTTC. The genes are TRBV3-1 (or the pseudogene TRBV3-2) and TRBJ2-1, with TRBD2 identical over 11 bases. Germline CDR1 reads LGHDT; CDR2 reads YNNKEL (reference sequence). Trimming took 3 bases from V and 2 from J; bases not matched to a gene: 0. The CDR3 runs to 15 residues.

The gene calls are TRBV10-3 and TRBJ2-5; a possible D gene is TRBD1 (7 bases). This CDR3 comprises 17 residues. Germline V lookup: CDR1 ENHRY, CDR2 SYGVKD. V was pared by 5 bases and J by 7 bases, with 26 bases between. The CDR3 bases are TGTGCCATCAGTCAGGGGGTCTCAGGGACTGCCGGAGGGACCCAGTACTTC. Its translation: CAISQGVSGTAGGTQYF.

V is TRBV18 and J is TRBJ2-3; tentatively, D is TRBD2 (7 bases). The ends were cut back, 2 bases at V and 2 bases at J, with 11 bases in the middle. The germline CDR1 and CDR2 sequences are KGHSH and LQKENI. This CDR3 has 15 amino acids. The CDR3: CASSPNGGPTDTQYF. CDR3 coding DNA: TGTGCCAGCTCACCAAACGGGGGGCCCACAGATACGCAGTATTTT.

The chain recombines TRBV11-3 with TRBJ2-7; 9 bases fit TRBD1. The J segment lost 5 bases and the V segment lost 4 bases, leaving 6 bases of the junction unmatched. CDR1 and CDR2 from the germline V gene are SGHNT and YENEEA. CDR3 size: 14 residues. CDR3 residues: CASSSGTGSNEQYF. The CDR3 nucleotides read TGTGCCAGCAGCTCCGGGACAGGGTCGAACGAGCAGTACTTC.

This sequence joins TRBV5-1 and TRBJ2-2; 11 bases are a match to TRBD2. CDR1 and CDR2 (germline): SGHRS, YFSETQ. V was pared by 4 bases and J by 1 base, with 3 bases of the junction left unmatched. The CDR3 totals 16 residues. The CDR3: CASSPLAGGNTGELFF. Here the CDR3 DNA reads TGCGCCAGCAGCCCGCTAGCGGGGGGGAACACCGGGGAGCTGTTTTTT.

This sequence joins TRBV29-1 and TRBJ1-2; D possibly corresponds to TRBD1 (5 bases). The ends were cut back, 5 bases at V and 8 bases at J, with 15 bases in the middle. CDR1 and CDR2 from the germline V gene are SQVTM and ANQGSEA. The CDR3 is 12 residues long. As DNA, the CDR3 is TGCAGCGTTCTAGGACTGCGGGACGGCTACACCTTC. As protein: CSVLGLRDGYTF.

This chain links TRBV11-2 with TRBJ1-1; D is unclear. CDR3 length: 14 residues. From germline, CDR1 is SGHAT and CDR2 FQNNGV. V gave up 4 bases and J gave up 4 bases, with 13 bases separating them. Here the CDR3 DNA reads TGTGCCAGCAGCTCCCTTCGGGGTTCCACTGAAGCTTTCTTT. Its translation: CASSSLRGSTEAFF.

V gene TRBV20-1 combines with J gene TRBJ2-1, with 10 bases fitting TRBD2. The CDR3 contains 15 residues. The junction had 9 bases not matched to a gene; V was cut back by 3 bases and J by 7 bases. Germline V gene data show CDR1 as DFQATT and CDR2 as SNEGSKA (reference sequence). CDR3 in amino acids: CSASQRASGGNEQFF. The DNA for the CDR3 is TGCAGTGCTAGTCAGAGGGCTAGCGGGGGAAATGAGCAGTTCTTC.

With respect to this clone: At the DNA level, this CDR3 is encoded by other sequences in the same sample as well. The chain employs TRBV6-2 or TRBV6-3 and TRBJ2-7, with D unclear. The V and J ends lost 5 bases and 2 bases respectively, with 4 bases between them. The CDR3 loop spans 11 amino acids. Germline V gives CDR1 MNHEY, CDR2 SVGEGT. This chain's CDR3 is CASSIAYEQYF. CDR3 in DNA: TGTGCCAGCAGTATAGCCTACGAGCAGTACTTC.

Only one count was recorded for this clone. The genes are TRBV5-6 and TRBJ1-1; D is unclear. The V gene lost 3 bases and the J gene lost 7 bases, with 19 bases spanning the gap. The CDR3 runs 15 residues. CDR1 and CDR2 from the germline V gene are SGHDT and YYEEEE. The CDR3 protein is CASSWYRMGGNEAFF. The CDR3 bases are TGTGCCAGCAGCTGGTATCGTATGGGAGGAAATGAAGCTTTCTTT.

The CDR3: CASSPGVWGDTQYF. CDR3 sequence (DNA): TGTGCCAGTAGCCCCGGGGTTTGGGGAGATACGCAGTATTTT. This sequence joins TRBV19 and TRBJ2-3, with D possibly being TRBD2 (5 bases). Germline CDR1 is LNHDA and CDR2 is SQIVND (reference sequence). The CDR3 totals 14 residues. V was trimmed by 6 bases and J by 5 bases, leaving 15 bases between them.

This sequence joins TRBV2 and TRBJ1-6; no clear D gene. Trimming cost V 7 bases and J 9 bases, with 19 bases left between them. The CDR3 is 15 amino acids. Per the germline V gene, CDR1 is SNHLY and CDR2 is FYNNEI. The CDR3 region has the DNA TGTGCCAGCAACTCTGGAGGGCTTTTCGGTTCACCCCTCCACTTT. Protein product: CASNSGGLFGSPLHF. The full variable domain, with the rest looked up from reference TRBV2 and TRBJ1-6, is EPEVTQTPSHQVTQMGQEVILRCVPISNHLYFYWYRQILGQKVEFLVSFYNNEISEKSEIFDDQFSVERPDGSNFTLKIRSTKLEDSAMYFCASNSGGLFGSPLHFGNGTRLTVT.

This sequence joins TRBV4-1 and TRBJ2-5; 14 bases fit TRBD2. CDR1 is MGHRA, CDR2 YSYEKL, per germline. The CDR3 sequence is 16 residues long. V trimming: 4 bases; J trimming: 2 bases; junction bases outside the gene matches: 3. The CDR3 nucleotides read TGCGCCAGCAGCCTCGGGACTAGCGGGGGACAAGAGACCCAGTACTTC. It translates to CASSLGTSGGQETQYF.

The V call is TRBV5-6, the J call TRBJ1-6; unclear D gene. V lost 2 bases to trimming and J lost 7 bases, with 10 bases between them. Germline CDR1 and CDR2: SGHDT and YYEEEE. There are 14 residues in the CDR3. CDR3 nucleotides: TGTGCCAGCAGCTTCCGGGTCGTGAATTCACCCCTCCACTTT. It translates to CASSFRVVNSPLHF.

The rearrangement uses TRBV28 and TRBJ1-1; D ambiguous. Trimming took off 8 bases at V and 5 bases at J, with 12 bases between the two ends. Germline CDR1 and CDR2: MDHEN and SYDVKM. The CDR3 is 12 amino acids. This chain's CDR3 is CASCRVATEAFF. The CDR3 coding sequence is TGTGCCAGCTGTCGGGTGGCGACTGAAGCTTTCTTT.

The genes are TRBV7-2 and TRBJ2-3; no reliable D call. The CDR3 has 11 residues. Germline assignment: CDR1 SGHTA and CDR2 FQGNSA. Trimming cost V 2 bases and J 8 bases, with 5 bases left between them. CDR3 amino acids: CASSLSSTQYF. The CDR3 nucleotides are TGTGCCAGCAGCTTATCTAGTACGCAGTATTTT.

This rearrangement joins TRBV10-1 to TRBJ2-1; TRBD1 matches at 7 bases. V gave up 6 bases and J gave up 6 bases; unmatched junction bases: 11. This CDR3 contains 15 residues. The germline V gene has CDR1 WNHNN and CDR2 SYGVQD (reference sequence). CDR3 protein: CASRGDREESNEQFF. CDR3 DNA sequence: TGCGCCAGCAGGGGCGACAGGGAAGAGAGCAATGAGCAGTTCTTC.

The chain couples TRBV11-2 to TRBJ2-5; D is unresolved. This CDR3 has 12 amino acids. Germline lookup yields CDR1 SGHAT and CDR2 FQNNGV. V lost 6 bases, J lost 4 bases, and 9 bases lay in between. CDR3 DNA: TGTGCCAGCAGTCAAGTGAGAGAGACCCAGTACTTC. Amino acids: CASSQVRETQYF. Looking up the rest from reference TRBV11-2 and TRBJ2-5 gives the full variable domain: EAGVAQSPRYKIIEKRQSVAFWCNPISGHATLYWYQQILGQGPKLLIQFQNNGVVDDSQLPKDRFSAERLKGVDSTLKIQPAKLEDSAVYLCASSQVRETQYFGPGTRLLVL.

The rearrangement links TRBV27 to TRBJ2-5; 8 bases agree with TRBD2. Per the germline V gene, CDR1 is MNHEY and CDR2 is SMNVEV (reference sequence). The length of the CDR3 is 14 residues. V shed 2 bases and J 1 base; nucleotides not matched to a gene: 0. This CDR3 reads CASSLAGGQETQYF. In DNA, the CDR3 is TGTGCCAGCAGTTTAGCGGGGGGCCAAGAGACCCAGTACTTC.

The chain uses TRBV9 and TRBJ2-3; 7 bases map to TRBD1. Germline values: CDR1 SGDLS, CDR2 YYNGEE. The trim removed 3 bases at V and 0 bases at J, leaving 7 bases unmatched. CDR3 length: 16 amino acids. As DNA, the CDR3 is TGTGCCAGCAGCGGATTAGGGGGCGCGAGCACAGATACGCAGTATTTT. Amino acids: CASSGLGGASTDTQYF.

V is TRBV4-1 and J is TRBJ2-2; no reliable D call. Trimming stripped 1 base from V and 4 bases from J, with 4 bases between. Germline CDR1 and CDR2: MGHRA and YSYEKL. CDR3 length: 13 residues. CDR3 amino acids: CASSQVVTGELFF. CDR3 in DNA: TGCGCCAGCAGCCAAGTAGTCACCGGGGAGCTGTTTTTT.